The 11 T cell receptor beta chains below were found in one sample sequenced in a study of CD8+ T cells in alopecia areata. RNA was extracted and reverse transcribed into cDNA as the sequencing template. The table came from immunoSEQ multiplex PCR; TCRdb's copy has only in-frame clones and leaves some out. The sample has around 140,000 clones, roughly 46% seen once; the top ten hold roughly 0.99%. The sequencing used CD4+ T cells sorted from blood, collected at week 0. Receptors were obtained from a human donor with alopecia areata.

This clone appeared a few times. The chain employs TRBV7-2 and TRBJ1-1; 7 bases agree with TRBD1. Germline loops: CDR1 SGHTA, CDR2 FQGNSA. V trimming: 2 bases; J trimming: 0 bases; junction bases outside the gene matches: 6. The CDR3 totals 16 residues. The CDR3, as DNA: TGTGCCAGCAGCTTACCGCCGACAGGGATGAACACTGAAGCTTTCTTT. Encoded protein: CASSLPPTGMNTEAFF.

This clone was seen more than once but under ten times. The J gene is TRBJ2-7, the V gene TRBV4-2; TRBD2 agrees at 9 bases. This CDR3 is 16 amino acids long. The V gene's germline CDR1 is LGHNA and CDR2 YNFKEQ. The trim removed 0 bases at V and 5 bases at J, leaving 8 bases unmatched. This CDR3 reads CASSQDRAGGPHEQYF. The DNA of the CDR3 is TGTGCCAGCAGCCAAGATAGGGCGGGAGGGCCCCACGAGCAGTACTTC.

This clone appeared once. The CDR3, as DNA: TGCAGCGTTGTAACGGGGCCGGGAAACATTCAGTACTTC. Its translation is CSVVTGPGNIQYF. The chain joins TRBV29-1 to TRBJ2-4, with D possibly called TRBD1 or TRBD2 (5 bases each). Trimming removed 4 bases from V and 6 bases from J, with 13 bases in between. The CDR3 loop spans 13 amino acids. Germline CDR1 and CDR2: SQVTM and ANQGSEA.

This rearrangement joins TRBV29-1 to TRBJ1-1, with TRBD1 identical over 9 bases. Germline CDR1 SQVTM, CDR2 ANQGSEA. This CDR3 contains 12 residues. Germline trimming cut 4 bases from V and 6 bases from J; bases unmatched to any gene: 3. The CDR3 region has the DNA TGCAGCGTTGGGGACAGGGAGCCTGAAGCTTTCTTT. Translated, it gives CSVGDREPEAFF.

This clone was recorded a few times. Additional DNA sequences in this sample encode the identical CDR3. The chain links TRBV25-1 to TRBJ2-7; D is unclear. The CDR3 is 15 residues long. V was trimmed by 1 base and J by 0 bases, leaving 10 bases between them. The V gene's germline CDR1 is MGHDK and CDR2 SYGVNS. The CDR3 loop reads CASSELLGNSYEQYF. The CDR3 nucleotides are TGTGCCAGCAGTGAATTGCTAGGGAACTCCTACGAGCAGTACTTC.

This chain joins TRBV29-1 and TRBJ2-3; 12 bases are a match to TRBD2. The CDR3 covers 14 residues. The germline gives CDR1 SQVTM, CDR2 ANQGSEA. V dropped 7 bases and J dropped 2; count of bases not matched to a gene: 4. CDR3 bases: TGCAGCGCCCGACTAGCGGGAGCCACAGATACGCAGTATTTT. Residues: CSARLAGATDTQYF.

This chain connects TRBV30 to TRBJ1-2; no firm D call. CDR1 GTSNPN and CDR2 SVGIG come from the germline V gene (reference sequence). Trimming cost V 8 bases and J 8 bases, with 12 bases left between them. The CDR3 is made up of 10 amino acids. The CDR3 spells CARRSFGYTF. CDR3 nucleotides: TGTGCCCGCAGGTCTTTCGGCTACACCTTC.

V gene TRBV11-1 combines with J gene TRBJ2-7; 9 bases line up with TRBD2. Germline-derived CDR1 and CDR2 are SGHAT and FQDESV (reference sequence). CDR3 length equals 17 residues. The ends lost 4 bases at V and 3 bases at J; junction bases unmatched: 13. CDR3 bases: TGTGCCAGCAGCTGGACTAGCGACTCCTATTCCGGCTACGAGCAGTACTTC. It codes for CASSWTSDSYSGYEQYF.

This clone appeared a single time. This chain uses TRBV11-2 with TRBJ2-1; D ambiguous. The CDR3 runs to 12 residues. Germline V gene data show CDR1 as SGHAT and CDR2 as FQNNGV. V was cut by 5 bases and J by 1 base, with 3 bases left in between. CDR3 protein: CASSHSYNEQFF. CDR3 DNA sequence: TGTGCCAGCAGCCATTCCTACAATGAGCAGTTCTTC.

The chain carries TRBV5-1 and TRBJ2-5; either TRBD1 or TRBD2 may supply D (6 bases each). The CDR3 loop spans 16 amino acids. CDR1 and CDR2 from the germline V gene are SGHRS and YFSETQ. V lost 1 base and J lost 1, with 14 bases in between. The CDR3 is CASSLPHGGGQETQYF. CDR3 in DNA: TGCGCCAGCAGCTTGCCCCACGGGGGCGGCCAAGAGACCCAGTACTTC.

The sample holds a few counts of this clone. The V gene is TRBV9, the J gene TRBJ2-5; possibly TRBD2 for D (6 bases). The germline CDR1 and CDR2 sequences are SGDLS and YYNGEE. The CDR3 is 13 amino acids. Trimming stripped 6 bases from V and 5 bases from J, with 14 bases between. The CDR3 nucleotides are TGTGCCAGCAACGGGGAGGTAGGGGAGACCCAGTACTTC. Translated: CASNGEVGETQYF. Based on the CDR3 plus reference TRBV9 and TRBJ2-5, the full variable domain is DSGVTQTPKHLITATGQRVTLRCSPRSGDLSVYWYQQSLDQGLQFLIQYYNGEERAKGNILERFSAQQFPDLHSELNLSSLELGDSALYFCASNGEVGETQYFGPGTRLLVL.